This T cell receptor beta chain was recorded in a study of blood T cells in healthy people across ages. Next came a second PCR, run for about 6 to 11 cycles, which used a sample-barcoded 5' primer along with a J-beta primer mix. MiXCR was run by TCRdb on the 5' RACE reads, yielding one entry per CDR3 protein. The data show over a million distinct CDR3 sequences, approximately 40% seen once. Study-wide points: A greater number of naive CD4+ cells and higher diversity distinguished long-lived donors from aged donors. Roughly linear declines in TCR beta diversity per million T cells occurred with age. The CMV status of each donor remained undetermined, and this could have confounded shifts in expanded clonotypes.

This clonotype was counted between two and nine times. The target antigen is unknown. The CDR3 is made up of 22 amino acids. Germline lookup yields CDR1 SGHAT and CDR2 FQNNGV. V gave up 1 base and J gave up 3 bases; unmatched junction bases: 20. Input material: blood. J is TRBJ2-3 and V is TRBV11-2; 12 nucleotides agree with TRBD2. The clonotype was recovered from a young woman in good health. CDR3 loop: CASSLVHQAGLAGGPTTDTQYF. The CDR3 DNA sequence: TGTGCCAGCAGCTTAGTCCACCAAGCGGGGCTAGCGGGAGGGCCGACTACAGATACGCAGTATTTT.